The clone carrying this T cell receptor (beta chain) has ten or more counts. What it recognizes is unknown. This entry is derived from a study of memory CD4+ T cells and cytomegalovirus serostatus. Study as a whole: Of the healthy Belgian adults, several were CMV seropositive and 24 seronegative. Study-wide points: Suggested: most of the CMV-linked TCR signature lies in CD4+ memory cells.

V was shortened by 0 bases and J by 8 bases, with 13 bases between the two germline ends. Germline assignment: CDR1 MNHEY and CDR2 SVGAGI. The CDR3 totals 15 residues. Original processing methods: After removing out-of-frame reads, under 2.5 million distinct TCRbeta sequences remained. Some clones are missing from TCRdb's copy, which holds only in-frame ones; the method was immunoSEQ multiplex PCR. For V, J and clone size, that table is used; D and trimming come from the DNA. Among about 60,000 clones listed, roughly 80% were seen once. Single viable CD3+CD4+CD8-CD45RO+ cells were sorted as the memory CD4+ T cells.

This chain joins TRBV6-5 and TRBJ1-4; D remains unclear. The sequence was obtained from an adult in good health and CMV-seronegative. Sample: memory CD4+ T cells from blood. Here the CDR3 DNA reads TGTGCCAGCAGTTACTCAGGGCACAAAGCGGAAAAACTGTTTTTT. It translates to CASSYSGHKAEKLFF.